Listed below are T cell receptor beta chains from one sample, sequenced in a study of T cells after yellow fever vaccination. MiXCR, applied by TCRdb to the 5' RACE reads, yields one record per CDR3 protein. The sample consists of hundreds of thousands of distinct CDR3 sequences, 13% of them appearing once. Sequencing was performed on PBMCs, taken on the day of the yellow fever booster vaccination. These receptor sequences come from a man younger than 40 who received the YFV17D yellow fever vaccine. The CDR3 runs from the conserved cysteine through the conserved F or W. Fields, in order: clone size, J gene, D gene, V gene, CDR3 protein, CDR3 DNA. A D gene is named only where the DNA matches it firmly. Rows may omit the clone size; those that give it use once, few, many or a size class.

abundance: few
j_gene: TRBJ2-7
d_gene: TRBD2
v_gene: TRBV18
CDR3aa: CASSPRLAGTYEQYF
CDR3nt: TGTGCCAGCTCACCACGACTAGCGGGAACCTACGAGCAGTACTTC

abundance: NA
j_gene: TRBJ1-5
d_gene: NA
v_gene: TRBV5-1
CDR3aa: CARLKTGLWGNQPQHF
CDR3nt: TGCGCCAGATTAAAAACAGGGCTCTGGGGCAATCAGCCCCAGCATTTT

abundance: NA
j_gene: TRBJ2-7
d_gene: TRBD1
v_gene: TRBV4-2
CDR3aa: CASSQGGTGGEQYF
CDR3nt: TGTGCCAGCAGCCAAGGGGGGACAGGGGGCGAGCAGTACTTC

abundance: NA
j_gene: TRBJ2-5
d_gene: TRBD2
v_gene: TRBV11-2
CDR3aa: CASSLELAGGLLETQYF
CDR3nt: TGTGCCAGCAGCTTAGAGTTAGCGGGAGGACTTTTGGAGACCCAGTACTTC

abundance: few
j_gene: TRBJ2-7
d_gene: NA
v_gene: TRBV6-5
CDR3aa: CASSYSAGQFYEQYF
CDR3nt: TGTGCCAGCAGTTACTCGGCGGGACAGTTCTACGAGCAGTACTTC

abundance: NA
j_gene: TRBJ2-6
d_gene: TRBD1
v_gene: TRBV3-1
CDR3aa: CASSQAGQASSGANVLTF
CDR3nt: TGTGCCAGCAGCCAAGCAGGACAGGCGAGCTCTGGGGCCAACGTCCTGACTTTC

abundance: NA
j_gene: TRBJ2-7
d_gene: TRBD2
v_gene: TRBV20-1
CDR3aa: CSARGLAGVRYEQYF
CDR3nt: TGCAGTGCTAGAGGGTTAGCGGGAGTGAGGTACGAGCAGTACTTC

abundance: NA
j_gene: TRBJ2-7
d_gene: NA
v_gene: TRBV11-1
CDR3aa: CASSLVSGEVYEQYF
CDR3nt: TGTGCCAGCAGCTTAGTTTCCGGGGAGGTCTACGAGCAGTACTTC

abundance: few
j_gene: TRBJ1-1
d_gene: TRBD1
v_gene: TRBV29-1
CDR3aa: CSVEEGRTGLGNTEAFF
CDR3nt: TGCAGCGTTGAAGAAGGGAGGACAGGGCTCGGGAACACTGAAGCTTTCTTT

abundance: few
j_gene: TRBJ1-6
d_gene: NA
v_gene: TRBV7-2
CDR3aa: CASSEAGSYNSPLHF
CDR3nt: TGTGCCAGCAGCGAAGCGGGGTCCTATAATTCACCCCTCCACTTT

abundance: few
j_gene: TRBJ2-2
d_gene: TRBD2
v_gene: TRBV11-3
CDR3aa: CASSLFVEPTWTSGSTGELFF
CDR3nt: TGTGCCAGCAGCTTGTTCGTGGAGCCGACATGGACTAGCGGGAGCACCGGGGAGCTGTTTTTT

abundance: few
j_gene: TRBJ2-5
d_gene: NA
v_gene: TRBV7-6
CDR3aa: CASSLARGVETQYF
CDR3nt: TGTGCCAGCAGCTTAGCCAGGGGGGTAGAGACCCAGTACTTC

abundance: NA
j_gene: TRBJ1-1
d_gene: NA
v_gene: TRBV6-1
CDR3aa: CASRRGDVNTEAFF
CDR3nt: TGTGCCAGCAGGCGCGGGGATGTGAACACTGAAGCTTTCTTT

abundance: NA
j_gene: TRBJ1-1
d_gene: NA
v_gene: TRBV4-3
CDR3aa: CASSQGSVTEAFF
CDR3nt: TGCGCCAGCAGCCAAGGGTCAGTCACTGAAGCTTTCTTT

abundance: NA
j_gene: TRBJ2-5
d_gene: NA
v_gene: TRBV5-1
CDR3aa: CASSTGAGQETQYF
CDR3nt: TGCGCCAGCAGCACGGGGGCCGGTCAAGAGACCCAGTACTTC

abundance: few
j_gene: TRBJ1-5
d_gene: NA
v_gene: TRBV28
CDR3aa: CASSFGGPVQPQHF
CDR3nt: TGTGCCAGCAGTTTCGGGGGACCCGTACAGCCCCAGCATTTT

abundance: many
j_gene: TRBJ1-3
d_gene: NA
v_gene: TRBV6-2/TRBV6-3
CDR3aa: CASGQGASTIYF
CDR3nt: TGTGCCAGCGGTCAGGGAGCCTCCACCATATATTTT

abundance: few
j_gene: TRBJ2-7
d_gene: TRBD1
v_gene: TRBV15
CDR3aa: CATSRGTGSYEQYF
CDR3nt: TGTGCCACCAGCAGGGGGACAGGGTCGTACGAGCAGTACTTC

abundance: NA
j_gene: TRBJ2-7
d_gene: TRBD2
v_gene: TRBV7-2
CDR3aa: CAVTSGGPNEQYF
CDR3nt: TGTGCCGTTACAAGCGGGGGTCCTAACGAGCAGTACTTC

abundance: few
j_gene: TRBJ2-3
d_gene: NA
v_gene: TRBV27
CDR3aa: CASSDSELGTQYF
CDR3nt: TGTGCCAGCAGTGATAGCGAGTTGGGTACGCAGTATTTT

abundance: few
j_gene: TRBJ2-1
d_gene: TRBD2
v_gene: TRBV14
CDR3aa: CASSQLRTSGRNEQFF
CDR3nt: TGTGCCAGCAGCCAACTGAGGACTAGCGGGAGGAATGAGCAGTTCTTC

abundance: NA
j_gene: TRBJ2-7
d_gene: NA
v_gene: TRBV18
CDR3aa: CASSPVPPQRYEQYF
CDR3nt: TGTGCCAGCTCACCAGTACCACCACAGCGCTACGAGCAGTACTTC

abundance: NA
j_gene: TRBJ2-2
d_gene: NA
v_gene: TRBV29-1
CDR3aa: CSVIPNTGELFF
CDR3nt: TGCAGCGTTATCCCGAACACCGGGGAGCTGTTTTTT

abundance: few
j_gene: TRBJ2-5
d_gene: TRBD2
v_gene: TRBV5-1
CDR3aa: CASSLFGTSGNYRETQYF
CDR3nt: TGCGCCAGCAGCTTGTTCGGGACTAGCGGCAACTACCGGGAGACCCAGTACTTC

abundance: many
j_gene: TRBJ2-5
d_gene: NA
v_gene: TRBV7-8
CDR3aa: CASLARRGTQYF
CDR3nt: TGTGCCAGCCTAGCAAGGCGAGGGACCCAGTACTTC

abundance: few
j_gene: TRBJ2-1
d_gene: NA
v_gene: TRBV5-1
CDR3aa: CASSSRQPNEQFF
CDR3nt: TGCGCCAGCAGCAGCCGACAGCCCAATGAGCAGTTCTTC

abundance: few
j_gene: TRBJ2-2
d_gene: TRBD2
v_gene: TRBV19
CDR3aa: CASSESSGRAIGELFF
CDR3nt: TGTGCCAGTAGTGAAAGTAGCGGGAGGGCTATCGGGGAGCTGTTTTTT

abundance: few
j_gene: TRBJ1-6
d_gene: NA
v_gene: TRBV20-1
CDR3aa: CSAKPMSGANSPLHF
CDR3nt: TGCAGTGCCAAGCCAATGAGTGGGGCTAATTCACCCCTCCACTTT

abundance: few
j_gene: TRBJ2-2
d_gene: TRBD2
v_gene: TRBV12-3/TRBV12-4
CDR3aa: CASSPAGRDAGELFF
CDR3nt: TGTGCCAGCAGTCCAGCGGGACGGGACGCCGGGGAGCTGTTTTTT